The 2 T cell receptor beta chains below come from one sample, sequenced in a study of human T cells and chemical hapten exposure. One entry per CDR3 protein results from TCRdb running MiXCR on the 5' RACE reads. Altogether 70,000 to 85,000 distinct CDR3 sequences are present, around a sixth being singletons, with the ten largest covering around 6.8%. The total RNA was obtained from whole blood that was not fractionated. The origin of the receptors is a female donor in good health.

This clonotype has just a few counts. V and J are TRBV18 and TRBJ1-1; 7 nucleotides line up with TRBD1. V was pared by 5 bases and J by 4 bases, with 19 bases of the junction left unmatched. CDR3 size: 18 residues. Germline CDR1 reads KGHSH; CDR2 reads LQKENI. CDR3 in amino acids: CASSTSNPQGRYGTEAFF. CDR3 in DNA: TGTGCCAGCTCAACCTCAAATCCACAGGGGAGGTACGGCACTGAAGCTTTCTTT.

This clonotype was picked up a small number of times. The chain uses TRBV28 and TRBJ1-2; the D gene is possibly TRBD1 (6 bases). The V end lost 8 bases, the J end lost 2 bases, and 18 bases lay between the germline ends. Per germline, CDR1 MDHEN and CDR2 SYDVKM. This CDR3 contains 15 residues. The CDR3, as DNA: TGTGCCAGCTGTTCCAGGGGTCGCGCGAACTATGGCTACACCTTC. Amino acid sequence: CASCSRGRANYGYTF.